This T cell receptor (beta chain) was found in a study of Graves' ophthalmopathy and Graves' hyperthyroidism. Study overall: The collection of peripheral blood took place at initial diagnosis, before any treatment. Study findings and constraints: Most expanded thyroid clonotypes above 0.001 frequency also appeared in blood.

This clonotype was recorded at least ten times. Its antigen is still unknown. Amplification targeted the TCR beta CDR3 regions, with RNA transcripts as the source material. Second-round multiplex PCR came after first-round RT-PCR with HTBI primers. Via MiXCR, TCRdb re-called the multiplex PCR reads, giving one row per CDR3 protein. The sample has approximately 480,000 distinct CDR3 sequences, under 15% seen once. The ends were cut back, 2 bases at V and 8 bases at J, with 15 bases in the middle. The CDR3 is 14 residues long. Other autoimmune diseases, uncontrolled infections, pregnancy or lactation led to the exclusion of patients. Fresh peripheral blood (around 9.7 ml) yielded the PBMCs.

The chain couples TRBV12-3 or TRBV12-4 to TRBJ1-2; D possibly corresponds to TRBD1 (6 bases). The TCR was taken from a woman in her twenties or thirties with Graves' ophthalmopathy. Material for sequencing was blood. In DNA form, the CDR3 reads TGTGCCAGCAGTTTATCCGGGGGCGAACGGGGCTACACCTTC. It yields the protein CASSLSGGERGYTF.